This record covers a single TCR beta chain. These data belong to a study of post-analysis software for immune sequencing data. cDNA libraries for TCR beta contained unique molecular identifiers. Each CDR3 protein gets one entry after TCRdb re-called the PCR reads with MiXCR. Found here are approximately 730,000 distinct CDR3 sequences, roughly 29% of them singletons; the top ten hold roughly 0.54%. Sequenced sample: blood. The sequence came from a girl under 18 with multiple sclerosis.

The chain's CDR3 is CSASKVRDYGYTF. CDR3 coding DNA: TGCAGTGCTTCAAAAGTCCGAGACTATGGCTACACCTTC. The chain employs TRBV20-1 and TRBJ1-2, with D unclear. The CDR3 is made up of 13 amino acids. The germline V gene encodes CDR1 DFQATT and CDR2 SNEGSKA (reference sequence). The V and J ends lost 5 bases and 3 bases respectively, with 13 bases between them.